This passage covers 7 T cell receptor beta chains from one sample sequenced in a study of early T cells in non-severe SARS-CoV-2 infection. MiXCR, applied by TCRdb to the 5' RACE reads, yields one record per CDR3 protein. The repertoire has fewer than 85,000 distinct CDR3 sequences, roughly 16% of them found once; the top ten carry around 12%. The sample taken for sequencing was whole blood. These receptors all stem from an adult who was a healthcare worker with PCR-confirmed SARS-CoV-2 infection or an uninfected control (not recorded which).

The genes are TRBV13 and TRBJ1-6, with D maybe TRBD1 (5 bases). V lost 6 bases to trimming and J lost 4 bases, with 13 bases between them. The CDR3 totals 15 residues. Germline assignment: CDR1 PRHDT and CDR2 FYEKMQ (reference sequence). This CDR3 reads CASRLGGLYNSPLHF. DNA of the CDR3: TGTGCCAGCAGACTTGGGGGACTGTATAATTCACCCCTCCACTTT.

This clonotype was picked up many times. The J gene is TRBJ1-5, the V gene TRBV11-2; D call uncertain. V shed 3 bases and J shed 0 bases, with 9 bases lying between them. Germline V lookup: CDR1 SGHAT, CDR2 FQNNGV. This CDR3 is built from 15 residues. The CDR3 is CASSLGPNSNQPQHF. The CDR3 bases are TGTGCCAGCAGCTTGGGTCCTAATAGCAATCAGCCCCAGCATTTT.

This clonotype was detected a few times. This chain links TRBV11-2 with TRBJ2-3, with 8 bases fitting TRBD2. Trimming at V came to 2 bases and at J to 5 bases, leaving 6 bases not matched to a gene. Germline V gives CDR1 SGHAT, CDR2 FQNNGV. The CDR3 sequence is 15 residues long. CDR3 amino acids: CASSLTLSGEDTQYF. Written as DNA, the CDR3 is TGTGCCAGCAGCTTAACCCTTAGCGGGGAAGATACGCAGTATTTT.

This clonotype has more than one count but fewer than ten. The V call is TRBV12-3 or TRBV12-4, the J call TRBJ1-1; a possible D gene is TRBD1 (5 bases). This CDR3 contains 15 residues. Trimming shortened V by 6 bases and J by 0 bases, and 14 bases separated the two germline ends. CDR3 bases: TGTGCCAGCAGCAACCCCAGGGTGATGAACACTGAAGCTTTCTTT. It translates to CASSNPRVMNTEAFF.

The sample holds a few counts of this clonotype. The chain carries TRBV4-1 and TRBJ2-7; D is undetermined. Germline CDR1 reads MGHRA; CDR2 reads YSYEKL. The CDR3 loop spans 16 amino acids. Trimming stripped 0 bases from V and 1 base from J, with 13 bases between. The CDR3 protein is CASSQEPRIKSYEQYF. The CDR3 DNA reads as TGCGCCAGCAGCCAAGAGCCCAGGATCAAATCCTACGAGCAGTACTTC.

In this sample, this clonotype turned up many times. The genes are TRBV28 and TRBJ2-5, with TRBD2 matching 9 bases. CDR3 length equals 17 residues. Germline lookup yields CDR1 MDHEN and CDR2 SYDVKM. The V gene end was trimmed by 8 bases and the J gene end by 0 bases; junction bases not matched to a gene: 13. CDR3 in amino acids: CASLPTSGGWYQETQYF. The CDR3 bases are TGTGCCAGCCTTCCAACCAGCGGGGGGTGGTACCAAGAGACCCAGTACTTC.

This clonotype showed up many times. V usage is TRBV6-4 and J usage is TRBJ2-5, with 10 bases aligning to TRBD2. The CDR3 sequence is 15 residues long. V lost 0 bases, J lost 4 bases, and 2 bases stayed unmatched. Germline lookup yields CDR1 MRHNA and CDR2 SNTAGT. CDR3 sequence (DNA): TGTGCCAGCAGTGACTCAGCGGGGGGGCCAGAGACCCAGTACTTC. Translating gives CASSDSAGGPETQYF.